This is a list of T cell receptor beta chains from one sample in a study of cytomegalovirus exposure and HLA in healthy donors. Using immunoSEQ multiplex PCR, the repertoire was profiled, and TCRdb retains in-frame clones only, with some absent. The table lists some 90,000 clones, around 96% of them singletons. The source material was PBMCs. These receptors all stem from a man aged 18 to 30 in good health and CMV-seronegative. The CDR3 runs from the conserved cysteine through the conserved F or W. The D gene is left open where the match is weak. A clone size is listed for some rows: how often the clone was seen (once, few, many), or a class if it is expanded.

NA	NA	TRBJ2-2	TRBV9	TGTGCCAGCAGCGTAGCAGGGTCTGACACCGGGGAGCTGTTTTTT	CASSVAGSDTGELFF
TRBD1	NA	TRBJ1-3	TRBV5-4	TGTGCCAGCAGCTTGAGACGGGCAGGGGGCGGAAACACCATATATTTT	CASSLRRAGGGNTIYF
TRBD2	NA	TRBJ2-2	TRBV19	TGTGCCAGTAGTATCGTGAGGACTAGCGTGGCCGGGGAGCTGTTTTTT	CASSIVRTSVAGELFF
NA	NA	TRBJ2-5	TRBV29-1	TGCAGCGCGCGTATCCCTATGGCCAGGGTTGAGACCCAGTACTTC	CSARIPMARVETQYF
TRBD1	NA	TRBJ2-3	TRBV5-1	TGCGCCAGCAGCTTGCCGGACAGGGGAGATACGCAGTATTTT	CASSLPDRGDTQYF
TRBD2	NA	TRBJ2-1	TRBV4-1	TGCGCCAGCAGCCAAGGAAGACTAGCTTTAACCTACAATGAGCAGTTCTTC	CASSQGRLALTYNEQFF
NA	NA	TRBJ2-1	TRBV12-2	TGTGCAAGTCGCTTTCCTAGCGCCGGACAGGGAAATAATGGTGAGCAGTTCTTC	CASRFPSAGQGNNGEQFF
NA	NA	TRBJ2-1	TRBV19	TGTGCCACCAATCGGGACACAAGCTACAATGAGCAGTTCTTC	CATNRDTSYNEQFF
NA	NA	TRBJ2-7	TRBV7-2	TGTGCCAGCAGCTCCTACCGGGGATCCTACGAGCAGTACTTC	CASSSYRGSYEQYF
TRBD2	NA	TRBJ2-1	TRBV5-1	TGCGCCAGCAGCGGGACTAGCGGAGACTACAATGAGCAGTTCTTC	CASSGTSGDYNEQFF
TRBD2	NA	TRBJ2-7	TRBV28	TGTGCCAGCAGAGTACGGGAGGGGACACATAGCGAGCAGTACTTC	CASRVREGTHSEQYF
TRBD2	NA	TRBJ2-3	TRBV29-1	TGCAGCGTTGGGATAGCGGGAGGACGTCCGGATACGCAGTATTTT	CSVGIAGGRPDTQYF
NA	NA	TRBJ1-5	TRBV6-1	TGTGCCAGCACCGGACAGTCGGCTCAGCCCCAGCATTTT	CASTGQSAQPQHF
TRBD2	NA	TRBJ2-1	TRBV7-6	TGTGCCAGCAGCTTAGAGACTAGCGGGAGGAGCTCCTACAATGAGCAGTTCTTC	CASSLETSGRSSYNEQFF
TRBD1	once	TRBJ1-2	TRBV18	TGTGCCAGCTCACAGACAGGGAGCACGGCCTATGGCTACACCTTC	CASSQTGSTAYGYTF
NA	NA	TRBJ1-2	TRBV7-9	TGTGCCCCCGGTCCGGCCCGGGACACCAAGGACACCTTC	CAPGPARDTKDTF
NA	NA	TRBJ1-3	TRBV28	TGTGCCAGCAGTCCGGTCGCAGGGCTGTGGATACTGGAGTCTGGAAACACCATATATTTT	CASSPVAGLWILESGNTIYF
NA	NA	TRBJ1-4	TRBV28	TGTGCCAGCACCTTTATAGAGAATGAAAAACTGTTTTTT	CASTFIENEKLFF
NA	NA	TRBJ1-5	TRBV5-1	TGCGCCAGCAGACTCGATAGCAATCAGCCCCAGCATTTT	CASRLDSNQPQHF
TRBD1	NA	TRBJ1-2	TRBV30	TGTGCCGGACACCGGGACAGGACCTACACCTTC	CAGHRDRTYTF
TRBD1	NA	TRBJ2-5	TRBV11-3	TGTGCCAGCAGCTCACGCCAGGGGGCCCAAGAGACCCAGTACTTC	CASSSRQGAQETQYF
NA	NA	TRBJ2-3	TRBV5-5	TGTGCCAGCAGCTTATCGTCAGGGACTACAGATACGCAGTATTTT	CASSLSSGTTDTQYF
NA	NA	TRBJ2-5	TRBV11-2	TGTGCCAGCAGCTTACGAAGAGGGGAGACCCAGTACTTC	CASSLRRGETQYF
TRBD2	NA	TRBJ2-7	TRBV27	TGTGCCAGCAGTTTATCTGGACTAGCCGCCGACTACGAGCAGTACTTC	CASSLSGLAADYEQYF
NA	NA	TRBJ2-7	TRBV9	TGTGCCAGCAGCACCCAGCCGGGCTACGAGCAGTACTTC	CASSTQPGYEQYF
TRBD1	NA	TRBJ1-4	TRBV28	TGTGCCAGCAGTTTACCTGGACAGGGGATTGCAACTAATGAAAAACTGTTTTTT	CASSLPGQGIATNEKLFF
TRBD1	NA	TRBJ2-5	TRBV6-1	TGTGCCAGCAGAACGACAGGGGGAGAGACCCAGTACTTC	CASRTTGGETQYF
NA	few	TRBJ2-7	TRBV20-1	TGCAGTGCCCCCTCTATCAGGGAGCAGTACTTC	CSAPSIREQYF
NA	NA	TRBJ2-7	TRBV12-2	TGTGCAAGTCGCCCACCCTTCACTAGCGGGAGCTACGAGCAGTACTTC	CASRPPFTSGSYEQYF
NA	NA	TRBJ2-7	TRBV5-6	TGTGCCAGCAGCTTGTACCGTTCCTTCTTAGACTACGAGCAGTACTTC	CASSLYRSFLDYEQYF
NA	once	TRBJ1-5	TRBV6-6	TGTGCCAGCACCTTAGGAGGGACCTTCAATCAGCCCCAGCATTTT	CASTLGGTFNQPQHF
NA	NA	TRBJ1-4	TRBV7-9	TGTGCCAGCAGCCGTCCCGGGACATTCTCGGAACTGTTTTTT	CASSRPGTFSELFF
NA	NA	TRBJ2-3	TRBV19	TGTGCCAGTAGTCTCCGGGTAGCTAGTAACACAGATACGCAGTATTTT	CASSLRVASNTDTQYF
NA	NA	TRBJ1-5	TRBV2	TGTGCCAGCATACGGGGGATTGGAAATCAGCCCCAGCATTTT	CASIRGIGNQPQHF
NA	NA	TRBJ2-1	TRBV27	TGTGCCAGCAGCCCAAGACATTCGAGTGAGCAGTTCTTC	CASSPRHSSEQFF
NA	NA	TRBJ1-1	TRBV19	TGTGCCAGTAGTATAGAACGGTTCGAAATCACTGAAGCTTTCTTT	CASSIERFEITEAFF
NA	NA	TRBJ2-1	TRBV6-5	TGTGCCAGCAGTCCCCTTGAGCGGGCCTATGAGCAGTTCTTC	CASSPLERAYEQFF
NA	NA	TRBJ2-6	TRBV5-1	TGCGCCAGTTTAGAATCTGGGGCCAACGTCCTGACTTTC	CASLESGANVLTF
NA	NA	TRBJ2-1	TRBV7-3	TGTGCCAGCAGCTTAACCAGCCAGGGTCCCTACAATGAGCAGTTCTTC	CASSLTSQGPYNEQFF
TRBD1	NA	TRBJ1-3	TRBV9	TGTGCCAGCAGTGCAATGACAGGGCGAGTCTCTGGAAACACCATATATTTT	CASSAMTGRVSGNTIYF
TRBD1	NA	TRBJ1-4	TRBV9	TGTGCCAGCAGCGTATCCGGACAGGGCCTGGGGGAAAAACTGTTTTTT	CASSVSGQGLGEKLFF
TRBD2	NA	TRBJ2-3	TRBV7-3	TGTGCCAGCAGCTCTAGCGGGAGGGCCACAGATACGCAGTATTTT	CASSSSGRATDTQYF
NA	NA	TRBJ2-6	TRBV7-9	TGTGCCAGCAGCCCTTCAGGGAATAGGGCCAACGTCCTGACTTTC	CASSPSGNRANVLTF
TRBD2	NA	TRBJ2-7	TRBV9	TGTGCCAGCAGCCATAGTCTGGGACTAGCGGAGCACTACGAGCAGTACTTC	CASSHSLGLAEHYEQYF